The present TCR beta chain was sequenced within a study of OX40 agonist ivuxolimab in advanced cancers. Repertoires were generated with immunoSEQ multiplex PCR, while TCRdb's copy carries only in-frame clones and drops some. The sample lists approximately 79,000 clones, roughly 85% occurring once. This CDR3 region has 14 residues. V lost 2 bases to trimming and J lost 7 bases, with 10 bases between them. Germline CDR1 SGHKS, CDR2 YYEKEE (reference sequence). This clone has just a few counts. The receptor's source is an adult with an advanced solid tumor such as melanoma, head and neck, liver or kidney cancer. The V and J genes are TRBV5-5 and TRBJ1-6; D is unclear. The sample in question was CD4+ or CD8+ T cells sorted from blood, obtained in a trial of the OX40 agonist ivuxolimab. CDR3 sequence (DNA): TGTGCCAGCAGCTTCGTAGGGAGGAATTCACCCCTCCACTTT. This codes for CASSFVGRNSPLHF. Using reference TRBV5-5 and TRBJ1-6 for the parts outside the CDR3, the full variable domain is DAGVTQSPTHLIKTRGQQVTLRCSPISGHKSVSWYQQVLGQGPQFIFQYYEKEERGRGNFPDRFSARQFPNYSSELNVNALLLGDSALYLCASSFVGRNSPLHFGNGTRLTVT.